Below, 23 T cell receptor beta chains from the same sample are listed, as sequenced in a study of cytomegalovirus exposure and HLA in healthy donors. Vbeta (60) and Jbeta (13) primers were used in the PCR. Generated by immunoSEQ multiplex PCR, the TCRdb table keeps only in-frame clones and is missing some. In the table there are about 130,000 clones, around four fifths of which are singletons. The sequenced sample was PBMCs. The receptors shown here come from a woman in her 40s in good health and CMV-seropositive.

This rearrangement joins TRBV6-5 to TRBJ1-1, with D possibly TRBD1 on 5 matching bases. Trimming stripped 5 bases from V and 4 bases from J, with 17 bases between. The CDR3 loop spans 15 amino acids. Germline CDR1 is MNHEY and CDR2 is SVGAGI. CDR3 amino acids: CASSRGRGMRTEAFF. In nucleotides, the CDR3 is TGTGCCAGCAGTCGTGGCCGGGGGATGCGCACTGAAGCTTTCTTT.

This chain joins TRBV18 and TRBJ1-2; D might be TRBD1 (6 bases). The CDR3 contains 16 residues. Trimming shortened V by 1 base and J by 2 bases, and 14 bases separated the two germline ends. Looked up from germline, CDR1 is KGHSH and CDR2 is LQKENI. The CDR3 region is CASSPLGDTRNYGYTF. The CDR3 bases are TGTGCCAGCTCACCACTAGGGGACACCAGAAACTATGGCTACACCTTC.

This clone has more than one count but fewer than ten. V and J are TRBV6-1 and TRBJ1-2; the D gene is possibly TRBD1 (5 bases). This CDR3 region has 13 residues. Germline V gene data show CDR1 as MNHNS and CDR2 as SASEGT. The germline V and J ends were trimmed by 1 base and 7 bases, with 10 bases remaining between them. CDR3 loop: CASSEGQMGGYTF. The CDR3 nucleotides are TGTGCCAGCAGTGAAGGACAGATGGGTGGCTACACCTTC.

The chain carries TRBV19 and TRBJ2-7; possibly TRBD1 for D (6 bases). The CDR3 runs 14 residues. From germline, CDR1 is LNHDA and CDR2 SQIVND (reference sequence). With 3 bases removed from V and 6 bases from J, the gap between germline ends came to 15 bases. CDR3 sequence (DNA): TGTGCCAGTAGTATGGTGGCAGGGGTCAGCGAGCAGTACTTC. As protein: CASSMVAGVSEQYF.

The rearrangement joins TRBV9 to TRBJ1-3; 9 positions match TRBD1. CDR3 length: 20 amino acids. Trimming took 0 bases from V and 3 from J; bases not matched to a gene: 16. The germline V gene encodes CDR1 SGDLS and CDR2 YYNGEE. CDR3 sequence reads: CASSVAQGQGVGGGGNTIYF. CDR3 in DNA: TGTGCCAGCAGCGTAGCTCAGGGACAGGGAGTTGGAGGAGGTGGAAACACCATATATTTT.

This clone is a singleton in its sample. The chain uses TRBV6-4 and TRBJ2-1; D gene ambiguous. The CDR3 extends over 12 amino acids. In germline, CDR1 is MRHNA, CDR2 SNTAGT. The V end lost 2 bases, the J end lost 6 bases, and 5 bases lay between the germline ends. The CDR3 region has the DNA TGTGCCAGCAGTGACGCGGTCAATGAGCAGTTCTTC. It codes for CASSDAVNEQFF.

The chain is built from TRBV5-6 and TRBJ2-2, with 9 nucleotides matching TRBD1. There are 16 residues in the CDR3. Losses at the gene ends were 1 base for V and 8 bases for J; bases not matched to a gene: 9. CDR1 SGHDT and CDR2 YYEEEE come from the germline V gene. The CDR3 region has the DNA TGTGCCAGCAGCTTGTTATATCGGACAGGGGTTGGGGAGCTGTTTTTT. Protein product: CASSLLYRTGVGELFF.

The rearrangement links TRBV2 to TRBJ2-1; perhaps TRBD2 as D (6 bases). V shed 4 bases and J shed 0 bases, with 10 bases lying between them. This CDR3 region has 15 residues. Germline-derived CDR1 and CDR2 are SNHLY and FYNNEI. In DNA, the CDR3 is TGTGCCAGCAGTGGTCAGGGAGGCTCCTACAATGAGCAGTTCTTC. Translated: CASSGQGGSYNEQFF.

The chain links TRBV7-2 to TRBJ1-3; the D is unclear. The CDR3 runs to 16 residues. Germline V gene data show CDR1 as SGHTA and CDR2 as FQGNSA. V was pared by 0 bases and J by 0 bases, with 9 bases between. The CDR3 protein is CASSLAPGVSGNTIYF. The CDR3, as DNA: TGTGCCAGCAGCTTAGCTCCTGGAGTCTCTGGAAACACCATATATTTT.

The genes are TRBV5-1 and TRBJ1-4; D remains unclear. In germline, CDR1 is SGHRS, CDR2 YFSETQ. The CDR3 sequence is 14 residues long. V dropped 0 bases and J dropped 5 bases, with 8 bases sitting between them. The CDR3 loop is CASSLGQENEKLFF. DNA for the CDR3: TGCGCCAGCAGCTTGGGGCAGGAAAATGAAAAACTGTTTTTT.

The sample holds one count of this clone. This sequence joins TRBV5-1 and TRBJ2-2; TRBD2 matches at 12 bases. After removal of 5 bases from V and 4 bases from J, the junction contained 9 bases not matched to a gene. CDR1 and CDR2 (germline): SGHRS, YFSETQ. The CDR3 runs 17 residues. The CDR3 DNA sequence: TGCGCCAGCAGAAGCCTAGCGGGAGGGCCGGGCACCGGGGAGCTGTTTTTT. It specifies CASRSLAGGPGTGELFF.

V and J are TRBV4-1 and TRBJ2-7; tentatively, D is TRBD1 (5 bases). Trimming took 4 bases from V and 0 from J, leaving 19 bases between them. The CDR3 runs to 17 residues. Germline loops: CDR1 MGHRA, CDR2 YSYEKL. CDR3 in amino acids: CASSLSAQDIGSYEQYF. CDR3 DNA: TGCGCCAGCAGCCTAAGTGCTCAGGACATCGGCTCCTACGAGCAGTACTTC.

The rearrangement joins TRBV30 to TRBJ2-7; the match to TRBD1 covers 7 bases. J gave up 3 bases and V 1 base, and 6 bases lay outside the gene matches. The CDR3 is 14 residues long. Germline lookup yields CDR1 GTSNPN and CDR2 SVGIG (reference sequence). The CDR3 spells CAWSAGQQSYEQYF. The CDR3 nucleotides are TGTGCCTGGAGTGCGGGACAGCAGAGCTACGAGCAGTACTTC.

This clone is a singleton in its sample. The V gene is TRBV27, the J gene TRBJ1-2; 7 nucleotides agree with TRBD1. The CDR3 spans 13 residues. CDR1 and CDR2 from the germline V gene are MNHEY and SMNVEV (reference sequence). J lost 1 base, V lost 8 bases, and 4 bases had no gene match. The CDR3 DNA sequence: TGTGCCAGCCGGGGACAGATTAACTATGGCTACACCTTC. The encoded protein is CASRGQINYGYTF.

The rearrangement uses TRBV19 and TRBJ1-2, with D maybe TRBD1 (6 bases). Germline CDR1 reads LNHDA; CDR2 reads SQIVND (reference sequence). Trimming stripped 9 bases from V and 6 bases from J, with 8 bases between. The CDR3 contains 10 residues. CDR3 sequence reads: CASRDNGYTF. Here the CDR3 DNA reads TGTGCCAGCCGGGACAATGGCTACACCTTC.

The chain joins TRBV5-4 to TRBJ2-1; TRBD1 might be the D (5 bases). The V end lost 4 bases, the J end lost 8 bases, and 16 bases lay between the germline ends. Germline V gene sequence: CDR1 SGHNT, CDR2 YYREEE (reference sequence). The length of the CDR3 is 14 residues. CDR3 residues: CASSVPLGADEQFF. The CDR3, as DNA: TGTGCCAGCAGCGTCCCACTTGGGGCGGATGAGCAGTTCTTC.

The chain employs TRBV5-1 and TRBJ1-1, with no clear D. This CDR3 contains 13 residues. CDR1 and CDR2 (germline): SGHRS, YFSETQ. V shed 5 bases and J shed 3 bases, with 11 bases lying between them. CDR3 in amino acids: CASRPGKDTEAFF. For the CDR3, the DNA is TGCGCCAGCAGACCGGGGAAAGACACTGAAGCTTTCTTT. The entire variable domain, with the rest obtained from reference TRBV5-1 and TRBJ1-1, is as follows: KAGVTQTPRYLIKTRGQQVTLSCSPISGHRSVSWYQQTPGQGLQFLFEYFSETQRNKGNFPGRFSGRQFSNSRSEMNVSTLELGDSALYLCASRPGKDTEAFFGQGTRLTVV.

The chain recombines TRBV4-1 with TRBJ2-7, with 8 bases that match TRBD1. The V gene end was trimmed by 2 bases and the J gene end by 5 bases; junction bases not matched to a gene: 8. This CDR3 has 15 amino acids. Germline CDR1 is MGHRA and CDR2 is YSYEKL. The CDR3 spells CASSQKLGQADEQYF. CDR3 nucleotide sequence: TGCGCCAGCAGCCAAAAACTGGGACAGGCCGACGAGCAGTACTTC.

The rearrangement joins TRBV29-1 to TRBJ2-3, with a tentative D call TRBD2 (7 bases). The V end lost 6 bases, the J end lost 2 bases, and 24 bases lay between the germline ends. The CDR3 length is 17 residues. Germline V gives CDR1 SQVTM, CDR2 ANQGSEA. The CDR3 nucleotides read TGCAGCGTAGTTACCCAGGGGCTAGCGGATCCCACAGATACGCAGTATTTT. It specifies CSVVTQGLADPTDTQYF.

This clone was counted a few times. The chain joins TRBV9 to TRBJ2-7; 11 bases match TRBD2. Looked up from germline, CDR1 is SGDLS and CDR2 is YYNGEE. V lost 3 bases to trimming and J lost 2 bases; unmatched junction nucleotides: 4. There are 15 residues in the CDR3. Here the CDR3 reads CASSAGLAETYEQYF. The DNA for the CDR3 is TGTGCCAGCAGCGCGGGACTAGCGGAAACCTACGAGCAGTACTTC.

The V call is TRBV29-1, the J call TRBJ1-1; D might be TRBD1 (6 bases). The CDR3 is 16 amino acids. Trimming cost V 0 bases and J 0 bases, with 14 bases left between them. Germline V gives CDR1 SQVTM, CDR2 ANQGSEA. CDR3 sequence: CSVEDYRSGVNTEAFF. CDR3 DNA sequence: TGCAGCGTTGAAGATTATCGGTCAGGGGTGAACACTGAAGCTTTCTTT.

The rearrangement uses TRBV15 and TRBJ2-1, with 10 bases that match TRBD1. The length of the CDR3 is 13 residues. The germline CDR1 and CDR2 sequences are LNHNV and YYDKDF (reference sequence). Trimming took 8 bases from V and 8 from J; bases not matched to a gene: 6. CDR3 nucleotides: TGTGCCACCTCCGGGACAGGGGAGGATGAGCAGTTCTTC. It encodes CATSGTGEDEQFF.

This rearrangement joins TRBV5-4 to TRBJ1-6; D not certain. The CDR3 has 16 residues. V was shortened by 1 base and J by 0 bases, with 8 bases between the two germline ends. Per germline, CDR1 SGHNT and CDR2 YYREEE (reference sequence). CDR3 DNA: TGTGCCAGCAGCTTGCTAGGGAGCTCCTATAATTCACCCCTCCACTTT. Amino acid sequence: CASSLLGSSYNSPLHF.